The T cell receptor beta chain described here comes from a study of T cells in localized non-small cell lung cancer. Trimming took 0 bases from V and 5 from J; bases not matched to a gene: 6. This CDR3 spans 15 amino acids. Germline V gene data show CDR1 as KGHSH and CDR2 as LQKENI. Method: immunoSEQ multiplex PCR; TCRdb's copy keeps in-frame clones and lacks some. This sample has around 2,500 clones, with 38% found just once. The J gene is TRBJ2-5, the V gene TRBV18, with 7 positions matching TRBD1. The clonotype was recovered from a man aged 40 to 75 with stage II lung adenocarcinoma. Sequences were derived from normal lung tissue next to the tumor, sampled before any cancer treatment. CDR3 nucleotide sequence: TGTGCCAGCTCACCACCTGAGGGACAGTTGGAGACCCAGTACTTC. The encoded protein is CASSPPEGQLETQYF.